This entry is about one T cell receptor (beta chain). Its antigen has not been determined. No much larger clonotype is one base removed from it; base qualities were not supplied. The sample originates from a study of T-cell memory formation after mild COVID-19 (dated by TCRdb to the early 2020s). About the full investigation: TCR sequence clusters from the two donors were largely donor specific. Longitudinal TCRalpha and TCRbeta repertoire sequencing tracked T-cell clones expanding and contracting after mild COVID-19 in a couple of donors. The cohort was made up of two young adult volunteers, one female and one male, who were previously healthy. Summary of the overall study and its limitations: Whether the second-wave clones peaking on day 37 were SARS-CoV-2 specific was not confirmed. Contracting CD4+ clones were located mainly in the CM and EM memory subsets, whereas CD8+ clones were found to be enriched in EMRA. Some responding clones were detected in pre-infection memory, which suggested that pre-existing cross-reactive memory T cells had joined the SARS-CoV-2 response. Clones that contracted from day 15 to 85 showed balanced CD4/CD8 phenotypes, whereas a second wave of clones that expanded from day 15 to 37 leaned towards CD4+. The study included only two mild cases, and larger cohorts that include severe cases with pre-infection samples were judged to be necessary.

The sequencer listed for this sample is Illumina NovaSeq 6000. TCRalpha and TCRbeta cDNA libraries were constructed by 5'RACE with constant-segment primers, with sample barcodes and unique molecular identifiers being introduced. Trizol reagent was used to extract RNA from every sample. Amplification of the libraries took two PCR steps, and the second step added a second sample barcode plus Illumina TruSeq adapters. The libraries were sequenced on an Illumina NovaSeq using 2 x 150 bp paired-end reads. Per the source publication's procedure: Reads were demultiplexed and collapsed into UMI-guided consensus sequences with migec v1.2.7. Using mixcr v2.1.11, UMI consensuses were aligned to TRA and TRB V and J templates and then assembled into clonotypes. Expanded or contracted clonotypes were those called significant by both edgeR and NoisET, with noise models trained on biological replicates. For edgeR calls, a false discovery rate-adjusted p below 0.01 and a log2 fold-change threshold of 1 were applied. As an exploratory analysis of dynamics, max-normalized trajectories of the 1000 most abundant clonotypes were examined with PCA combined with hierarchical clustering. Separately sequenced CD4+ and CD8+ repertoires were used to assign the CD4 or CD8 phenotype of responding clones. TCRdb trimmed the raw reads at Q25, called clones with MiXCR and kept productive beta chains. For every CDR3 protein sequence, its rows merge into one entry that carries the most common genes and DNA. For this entry, the V and J calls and clone size follow TCRdb and not the study's own pipeline. In this sample the table shows roughly 620,000 distinct CDR3 sequences, more than 15% of which occur a single time. More than 10% of the sample is in the top ten clones.

Ficoll-Paque density gradient centrifugation was the method used to isolate PBMCs. At the junction V is shortened by 5 bases and J by 1 base, with 12 bases in between. The germline V gene specifies SGHDN as CDR1 and FVKESK as CDR2. The CDR3 numbers 15 residues from cysteine through phenylalanine. Only CDR3 DNA remains: 45 bases, in frame from the first base. The chain joins TRBV14 to TRBJ2-4, with the D gene call left open. The receptor was isolated from an adult woman who had mild COVID-19 (a few samples of this study predate the infection). The sample titles of this study are shuffled in the database, so cell type and time point are left out; the donor was told from shared clones. Sequenced material: PBMCs or a T cell subset sorted from them (not recorded which). DNA sequence: TGTGCCAGCAGCTACACGGGTGAGGCCAAAAACATTCAGTACTTC. Translation gives CASSYTGEAKNIQYF.